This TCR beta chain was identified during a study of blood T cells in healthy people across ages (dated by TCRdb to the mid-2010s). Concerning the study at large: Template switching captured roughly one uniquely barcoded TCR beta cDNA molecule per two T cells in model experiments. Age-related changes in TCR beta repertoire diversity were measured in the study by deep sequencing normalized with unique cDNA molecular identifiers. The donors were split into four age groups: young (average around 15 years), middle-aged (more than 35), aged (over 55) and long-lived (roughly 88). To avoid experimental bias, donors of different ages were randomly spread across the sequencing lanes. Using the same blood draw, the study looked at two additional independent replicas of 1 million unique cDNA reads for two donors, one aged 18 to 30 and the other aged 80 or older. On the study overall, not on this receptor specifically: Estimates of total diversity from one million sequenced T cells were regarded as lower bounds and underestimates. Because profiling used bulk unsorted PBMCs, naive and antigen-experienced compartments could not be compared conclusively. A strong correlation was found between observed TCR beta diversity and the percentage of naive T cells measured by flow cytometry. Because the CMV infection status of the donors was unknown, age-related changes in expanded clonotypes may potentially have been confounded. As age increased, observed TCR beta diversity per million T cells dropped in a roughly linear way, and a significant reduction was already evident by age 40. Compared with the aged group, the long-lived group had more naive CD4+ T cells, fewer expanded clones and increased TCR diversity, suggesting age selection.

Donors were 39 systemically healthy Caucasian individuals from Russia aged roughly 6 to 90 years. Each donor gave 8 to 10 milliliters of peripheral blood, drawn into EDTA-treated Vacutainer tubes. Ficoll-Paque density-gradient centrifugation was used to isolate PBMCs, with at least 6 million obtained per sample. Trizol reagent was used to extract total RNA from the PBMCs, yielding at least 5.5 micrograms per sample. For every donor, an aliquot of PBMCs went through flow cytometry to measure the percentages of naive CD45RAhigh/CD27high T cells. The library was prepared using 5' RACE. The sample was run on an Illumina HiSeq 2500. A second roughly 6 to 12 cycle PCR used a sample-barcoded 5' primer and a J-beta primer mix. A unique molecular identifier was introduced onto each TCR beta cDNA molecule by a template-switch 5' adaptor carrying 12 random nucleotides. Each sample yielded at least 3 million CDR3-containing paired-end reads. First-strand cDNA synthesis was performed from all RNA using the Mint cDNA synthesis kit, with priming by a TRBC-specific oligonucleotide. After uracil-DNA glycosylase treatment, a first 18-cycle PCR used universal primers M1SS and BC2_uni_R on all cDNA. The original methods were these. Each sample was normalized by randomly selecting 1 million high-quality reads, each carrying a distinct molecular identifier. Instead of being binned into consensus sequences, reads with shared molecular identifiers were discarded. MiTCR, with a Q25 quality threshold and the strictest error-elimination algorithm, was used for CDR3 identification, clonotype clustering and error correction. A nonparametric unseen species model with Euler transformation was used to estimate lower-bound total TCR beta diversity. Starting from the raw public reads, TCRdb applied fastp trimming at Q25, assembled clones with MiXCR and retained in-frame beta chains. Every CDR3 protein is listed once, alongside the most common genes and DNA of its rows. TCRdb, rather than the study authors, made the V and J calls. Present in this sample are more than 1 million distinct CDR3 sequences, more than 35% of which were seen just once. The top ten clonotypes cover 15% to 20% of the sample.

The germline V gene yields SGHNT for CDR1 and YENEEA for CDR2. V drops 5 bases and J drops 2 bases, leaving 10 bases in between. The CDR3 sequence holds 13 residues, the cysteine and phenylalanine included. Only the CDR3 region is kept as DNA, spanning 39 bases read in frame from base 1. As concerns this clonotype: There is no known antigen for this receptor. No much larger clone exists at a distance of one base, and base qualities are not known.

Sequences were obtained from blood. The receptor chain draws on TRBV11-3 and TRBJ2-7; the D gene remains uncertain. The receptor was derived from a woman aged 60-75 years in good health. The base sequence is TGTGCCAGCAGCGTAGGTTCTACCTACGAGCAGTACTTC. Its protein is CASSVGSTYEQYF.